These T cell receptor beta chains were read from a single sample in a study of blood T cell repertoires in COVID-19. Data came from immunoSEQ multiplex PCR; TCRdb stores just in-frame clones and leaves some out. This table has 270,000 or so clones, more than 65% appearing once. The specimen was peripheral blood. The receptors were gathered from a young woman with acute or convalescent COVID-19. Both conserved end residues are part of each CDR3. A D gene is named only where the DNA matches it firmly. Only some rows state a clone size, as once, few, many or a class for expanded clones.

d_call: TRBD1; clone_size: NA; j_call: TRBJ1-2; v_call: TRBV5-4; cdr3_aa: CASSLLQGAVYGYTF; cdr3_nt: TGTGCCAGCAGCTTGTTACAGGGGGCCGTCTATGGCTACACCTTC
d_call: NA; clone_size: NA; j_call: TRBJ2-7; v_call: TRBV12-2; cdr3_aa: CASRLAWGQGNYEQYF; cdr3_nt: NA
d_call: NA; clone_size: NA; j_call: TRBJ1-2; v_call: TRBV5-1; cdr3_aa: CASSLSGGPSYYGYTF; cdr3_nt: TGCGCCAGCAGCCTCTCCGGGGGGCCCAGCTACTATGGCTACACCTTC
d_call: NA; clone_size: once; j_call: TRBJ2-5; v_call: TRBV5-5; cdr3_aa: CASSLGGKETQYF; cdr3_nt: TGTGCCAGCAGCTTGGGCGGGAAAGAGACCCAGTACTTC
d_call: NA; clone_size: NA; j_call: TRBJ2-7; v_call: TRBV6-5; cdr3_aa: CASSYRHRTEGYEQYF; cdr3_nt: TGTGCCAGCAGTTACCGTCACAGGACGGAAGGCTACGAGCAGTACTTC
d_call: NA; clone_size: NA; j_call: TRBJ2-5; v_call: TRBV30; cdr3_aa: CAWIQGGETQYF; cdr3_nt: TGTGCCTGGATTCAGGGGGGAGAGACCCAGTACTTC
d_call: NA; clone_size: NA; j_call: TRBJ2-7; v_call: TRBV30; cdr3_aa: CAWREGTDTYEQYF; cdr3_nt: TGTGCCTGGAGGGAGGGGACAGATACCTACGAGCAGTACTTC
d_call: NA; clone_size: few; j_call: TRBJ1-5; v_call: TRBV19; cdr3_aa: CASRMLGGQPQHF; cdr3_nt: TGTGCCAGTAGGATGCTGGGGGGTCAGCCCCAGCATTTT
d_call: NA; clone_size: once; j_call: TRBJ2-2; v_call: TRBV11-2; cdr3_aa: CASSLGGRSTGELFF; cdr3_nt: TGTGCCAGCAGCTTAGGCGGGCGATCCACCGGGGAGCTGTTTTTT
d_call: TRBD1; clone_size: NA; j_call: TRBJ2-5; v_call: TRBV9; cdr3_aa: CASSGPTTRDSKVKETQYF; cdr3_nt: TGTGCCAGCAGCGGACCAACAACCCGGGACAGTAAAGTAAAAGAGACCCAGTACTTC
d_call: TRBD1; clone_size: NA; j_call: TRBJ2-7; v_call: TRBV7-8; cdr3_aa: CASSLPQGRGYEQYF; cdr3_nt: TGTGCCAGCAGCCTACCACAGGGGAGAGGCTACGAGCAGTACTTC
d_call: TRBD2; clone_size: NA; j_call: TRBJ2-5; v_call: TRBV11-2; cdr3_aa: CASIRGAGVGETQYF; cdr3_nt: TGTGCCAGCATTAGGGGAGCGGGAGTAGGGGAGACCCAGTACTTC
d_call: NA; clone_size: NA; j_call: TRBJ1-5; v_call: TRBV12-2; cdr3_aa: CASRLERQTHSNQPQHF; cdr3_nt: TGTGCAAGTCGCTTAGAGAGACAGACACATAGCAATCAGCCCCAGCATTTT
d_call: TRBD1; clone_size: NA; j_call: TRBJ2-3; v_call: TRBV2; cdr3_aa: CASTNRGYADTQYF; cdr3_nt: TGTGCCAGCACCAACAGGGGGTATGCAGATACGCAGTATTTT
d_call: TRBD1; clone_size: NA; j_call: TRBJ1-3; v_call: TRBV6-5; cdr3_aa: CASSRDRVSGNTIYF; cdr3_nt: TGTGCCAGCAGTCGGGACAGGGTTTCTGGAAACACCATATATTTT
d_call: NA; clone_size: NA; j_call: TRBJ1-3; v_call: TRBV5-1; cdr3_aa: CASSLQPSSGNTIYF; cdr3_nt: TGCGCCAGCAGCCTACAGCCCAGCTCTGGAAACACCATATATTTT
d_call: TRBD1; clone_size: once; j_call: TRBJ1-5; v_call: TRBV28; cdr3_aa: CALQGAVGQPQHF; cdr3_nt: TGTGCCCTACAGGGGGCGGTGGGTCAGCCCCAGCATTTT
d_call: NA; clone_size: NA; j_call: TRBJ2-2; v_call: TRBV30; cdr3_aa: CAWSPGILAGELFF; cdr3_nt: TGTGCCTGGAGCCCCGGGATTCTGGCCGGGGAGCTGTTTTTT
d_call: TRBD2; clone_size: few; j_call: TRBJ2-1; v_call: TRBV3-1/TRBV3-2; cdr3_aa: CASSPLAGGPMNEQFF; cdr3_nt: TGTGCCAGCAGCCCCCTAGCGGGAGGGCCAATGAATGAGCAGTTCTTC
d_call: TRBD1; clone_size: NA; j_call: TRBJ1-4; v_call: TRBV5-1; cdr3_aa: CASRPGQVNEKLFF; cdr3_nt: TGCGCCAGCAGACCGGGACAGGTTAATGAAAAACTGTTTTTT
d_call: NA; clone_size: once; j_call: TRBJ2-7; v_call: TRBV25-1; cdr3_aa: CASSEAQAYEQYF; cdr3_nt: TGTGCCAGCAGTGAGGCCCAGGCCTACGAGCAGTACTTC
d_call: NA; clone_size: NA; j_call: TRBJ1-1; v_call: TRBV20-1; cdr3_aa: CSAYARENFF; cdr3_nt: TGCAGCGCGTATGCTAGGGAGAATTTCTTT
d_call: TRBD1; clone_size: NA; j_call: TRBJ1-5; v_call: TRBV18; cdr3_aa: CASSPDRGRQPQHF; cdr3_nt: TGTGCCAGCTCACCCGACAGGGGCAGGCAGCCCCAGCATTTT
d_call: NA; clone_size: NA; j_call: TRBJ2-5; v_call: TRBV1; cdr3_aa: CTSSQDRGTPNSRETQYF; cdr3_nt: TGCACCAGCAGCCAAGATCGTGGGACACCAAACTCCAGGGAGACCCAGTACTTC
d_call: TRBD2; clone_size: NA; j_call: TRBJ2-1; v_call: TRBV5-6; cdr3_aa: CARETSGLAGGENEQFF; cdr3_nt: TGTGCCAGGGAGACATCGGGACTAGCGGGAGGTGAAAATGAGCAGTTCTTC
d_call: NA; clone_size: NA; j_call: TRBJ1-4; v_call: TRBV3-1/TRBV3-2; cdr3_aa: CASSQDEGRGEKLFF; cdr3_nt: TGTGCCAGCAGCCAAGATGAGGGGCGGGGGGAAAAACTGTTTTTT
d_call: TRBD2; clone_size: NA; j_call: TRBJ2-5; v_call: TRBV7-9; cdr3_aa: CATSGGKETQYF; cdr3_nt: TGTGCCACCTCGGGAGGGAAAGAGACCCAGTACTTC
d_call: TRBD2; clone_size: NA; j_call: TRBJ2-1; v_call: TRBV4-2; cdr3_aa: CASSQLGTSGSYGEQFF; cdr3_nt: TGTGCCAGCAGCCAACTCGGGACTAGCGGGAGCTACGGTGAGCAGTTCTTC
d_call: TRBD1; clone_size: NA; j_call: TRBJ2-1; v_call: TRBV11-2; cdr3_aa: CASSFPGGPRGPEQFF; cdr3_nt: TGTGCCAGCAGCTTCCCCGGTGGTCCCAGGGGGCCCGAGCAGTTCTTC
d_call: TRBD2; clone_size: NA; j_call: TRBJ2-7; v_call: TRBV7-8; cdr3_aa: CASSRAAGVGFYEQYF; cdr3_nt: TGTGCCAGCAGCAGAGCGGCGGGAGTGGGGTTCTACGAGCAGTACTTC
d_call: NA; clone_size: NA; j_call: TRBJ2-3; v_call: TRBV20-1; cdr3_aa: CSASEVRRGPTDTQYF; cdr3_nt: TGCAGTGCTAGTGAGGTGCGGCGGGGACCCACAGATACGCAGTATTTT
d_call: NA; clone_size: once; j_call: TRBJ2-1; v_call: TRBV30; cdr3_aa: CAWIGSGQFF; cdr3_nt: TGTGCCTGGATAGGATCGGGGCAGTTCTTC
d_call: NA; clone_size: NA; j_call: TRBJ1-6; v_call: TRBV7-2; cdr3_aa: CASSPNANSPLHF; cdr3_nt: TGTGCCAGCAGCCCTAACGCGAATTCACCCCTCCACTTT
d_call: TRBD2; clone_size: NA; j_call: TRBJ2-1; v_call: TRBV5-4; cdr3_aa: CASSRPVSGSMDEQFF; cdr3_nt: TGTGCCAGCAGCCGGCCCGTCAGCGGGAGTATGGATGAGCAGTTCTTC
d_call: NA; clone_size: NA; j_call: TRBJ1-1; v_call: TRBV6-2/TRBV6-3; cdr3_aa: CASSYPHQMGGTEAFF; cdr3_nt: TGTGCCAGCAGTTACCCTCATCAGATGGGGGGCACTGAAGCTTTCTTT
d_call: NA; clone_size: few; j_call: TRBJ2-6; v_call: TRBV10-3; cdr3_aa: CAISVTTRLSGANVLTF; cdr3_nt: TGTGCCATCAGCGTAACGACGAGACTCTCTGGGGCCAACGTCCTGACTTTC